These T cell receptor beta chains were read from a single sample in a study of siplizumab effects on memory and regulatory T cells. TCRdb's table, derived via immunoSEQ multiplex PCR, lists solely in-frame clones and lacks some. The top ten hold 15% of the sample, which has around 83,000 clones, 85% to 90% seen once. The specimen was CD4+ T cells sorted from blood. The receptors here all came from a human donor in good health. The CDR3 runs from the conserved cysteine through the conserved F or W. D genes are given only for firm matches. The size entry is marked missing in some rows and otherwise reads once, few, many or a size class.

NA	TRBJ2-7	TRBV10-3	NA	CAISARDDEQYF	TGTGCCATCAGCGCTAGGGACGACGAGCAGTACTTC
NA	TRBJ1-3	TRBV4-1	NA	CASSQIYQRSGGNTIYF	TGCGCCAGCAGCCAAATTTATCAACGTTCTGGGGGAAACACCATATATTTT
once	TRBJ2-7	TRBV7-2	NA	CASSNLPDALEQYF	TGTGCCAGCAGCAACCTGCCGGACGCTCTTGAGCAGTACTTC
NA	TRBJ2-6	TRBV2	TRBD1	CASSRDRGDSNVLTF	TGTGCCAGCAGTCGCGACAGGGGGGATTCCAACGTCCTGACTTTC
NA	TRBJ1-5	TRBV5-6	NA	CASSLVGGNQPQHF	TGTGCCAGCAGCTTGGTGGGCGGCAATCAGCCCCAGCATTTT
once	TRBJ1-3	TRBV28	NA	CASSSPGHSGSTIYF	TGTGCCAGCAGTTCCCCGGGACATAGCGGTTCCACCATATATTTT
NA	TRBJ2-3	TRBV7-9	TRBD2	CASSGRLATQYF	TGTGCCAGCAGCGGTCGACTAGCCACGCAGTATTTT
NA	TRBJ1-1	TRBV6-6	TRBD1	CASRTLRGGTEAFF	TGTGCCAGCAGGACCCTCAGGGGGGGCACTGAAGCTTTCTTT
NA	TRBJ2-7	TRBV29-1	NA	CSVLSGRGAQYF	TGCAGCGTTTTGTCTGGGAGGGGGGCGCAGTACTTC
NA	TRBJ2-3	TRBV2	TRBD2	CASSEALAGAPDTQYF	TGTGCCAGCAGTGAAGCCCTAGCGGGAGCTCCAGATACGCAGTATTTT
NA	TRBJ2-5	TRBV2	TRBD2	CASTRREGRETQYF	TGTGCCAGTACTAGGCGGGAGGGCCGAGAGACCCAGTACTTC
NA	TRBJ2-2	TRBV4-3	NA	CASSQGPQVAGELFF	TGCGCCAGCAGCCAAGGCCCCCAGGTGGCCGGGGAGCTGTTTTTT
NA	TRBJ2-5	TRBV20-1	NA	CSAHQETQYF	TGCAGTGCTCATCAAGAGACCCAGTACTTC
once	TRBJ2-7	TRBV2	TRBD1	CASSKGQGGSYEQYF	TGTGCCAGCAGTAAGGGACAGGGGGGATCCTACGAGCAGTACTTC
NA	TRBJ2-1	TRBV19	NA	CASSIGWRSYNEQFF	TGTGCCAGTAGTATAGGTTGGCGGAGCTACAATGAGCAGTTCTTC
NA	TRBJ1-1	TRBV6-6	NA	CASRRGTEAFF	TGTGCCAGCAGGCGCGGCACTGAAGCTTTCTTT
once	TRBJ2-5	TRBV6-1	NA	CARRQVRGAQETQYF	TGTGCCAGGAGACAGGTTCGGGGGGCGCAAGAGACCCAGTACTTC
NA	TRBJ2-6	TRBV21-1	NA	CASSIVGDRAIFGANVLTF	TGTGCCAGCAGCATTGTGGGGGACAGGGCCATATTTGGGGCCAACGTCCTGACTTTC
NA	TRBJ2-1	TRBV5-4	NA	CASSLGAEIGSYNEQFF	TGTGCCAGCAGCTTGGGCGCCGAAATTGGCTCCTACAATGAGCAGTTCTTC
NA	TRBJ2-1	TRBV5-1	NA	CASSDRSKRLHRRDEQFF	TGCGCCAGCAGCGACAGGAGTAAACGCCTTCATCGGAGGGATGAGCAGTTCTTC
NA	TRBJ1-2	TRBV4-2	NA	CASRLGTAGGGYTF	TGTGCCAGCAGACTAGGGACCGCCGGGGGTGGCTACACCTTC
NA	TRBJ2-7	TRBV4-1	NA	CASSQGRSTYEQYF	TGCGCCAGCAGCCAAGGGAGGTCTACCTACGAGCAGTACTTC
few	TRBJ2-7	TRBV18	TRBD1	CASSPGQGPYEQYF	TGTGCCAGCTCACCGGGACAGGGGCCCTACGAGCAGTACTTC
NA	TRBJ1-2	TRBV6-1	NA	CASSGTRNYGYTF	TGTGCCAGCAGCGGGACGAGGAACTATGGCTACACCTTC
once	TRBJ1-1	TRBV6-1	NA	CASSELGTLEAFF	TGTGCCAGCAGTGAACTTGGCACCCTCGAAGCTTTCTTT
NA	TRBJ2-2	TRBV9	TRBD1	CASSVTQGFTGELFF	TGTGCCAGCAGCGTCACACAGGGGTTCACCGGGGAGCTGTTTTTT
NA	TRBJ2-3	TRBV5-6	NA	CASSVVAAPSTDTQYF	TGTGCCAGCAGCGTAGTAGCGGCGCCTAGCACAGATACGCAGTATTTT
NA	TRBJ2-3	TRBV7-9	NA	CASSLGRDTQYF	TGTGCCAGCAGCTTAGGGCGGGATACGCAGTATTTT
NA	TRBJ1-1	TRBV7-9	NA	CASSLQVNTEAFF	TGTGCCAGCAGCTTACAGGTTAACACTGAAGCTTTCTTT
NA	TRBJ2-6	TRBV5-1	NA	CASSSYISGANVLTF	TGCGCCAGCAGCTCATACATCTCTGGGGCCAACGTCCTGACTTTC
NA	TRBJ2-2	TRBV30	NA	CAWSTILVTGELFF	TGTGCCTGGAGTACGATTTTGGTAACCGGGGAGCTGTTTTTT
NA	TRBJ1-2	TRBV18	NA	CASSPGDYGYTF	TGTGCCAGCTCACCTGGGGACTATGGCTACACCTTC
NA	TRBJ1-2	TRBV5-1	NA	CASSLVSNYGYTF	TGCGCCAGCAGCTTGGTCAGTAACTATGGCTACACCTTC
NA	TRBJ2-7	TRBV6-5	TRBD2	CASSRGDSYEQYF	TGTGCCAGCAGTCGGGGGGATTCCTACGAGCAGTACTTC
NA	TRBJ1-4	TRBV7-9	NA	CASGETRAEKLFF	TGTGCCAGCGGGGAGACGAGGGCGGAAAAACTGTTTTTT
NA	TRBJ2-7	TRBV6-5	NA	CASSYTRVGYEQYF	TGTGCCAGCAGTTACACCCGAGTAGGCTACGAGCAGTACTTC
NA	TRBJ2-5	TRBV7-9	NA	CASSFGPRSGTQYF	TGTGCCAGCAGCTTCGGCCCCCGGAGCGGGACCCAGTACTTC
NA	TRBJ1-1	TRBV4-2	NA	CASSRLKGGNSEAFF	TGTGCCAGCAGCCGACTAAAGGGGGGCAACTCTGAAGCTTTCTTT
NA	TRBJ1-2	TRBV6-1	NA	CASSGQAYYGYTF	TGTGCCAGCAGTGGTCAGGCCTACTATGGCTACACCTTC
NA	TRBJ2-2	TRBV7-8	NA	CASSAHPVNTGELFF	TGTGCCAGCAGCGCCCATCCGGTGAACACCGGGGAGCTGTTTTTT
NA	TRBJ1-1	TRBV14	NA	CASSHVQVGLGGGTEAFF	TGTGCCAGCAGCCACGTCCAGGTGGGATTAGGCGGGGGCACTGAAGCTTTCTTT
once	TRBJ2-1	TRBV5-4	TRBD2	CASSLRLAGGPNLF	TGTGCCAGCAGCTTGAGACTAGCGGGAGGGCCTAACCTCTTC
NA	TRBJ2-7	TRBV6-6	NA	CASSRPGGGSYEQYF	TGTGCCAGCAGCCGTCCTGGGGGCGGGAGTTACGAGCAGTACTTC